The TCR beta chain described here comes from a study of cytomegalovirus exposure and HLA in healthy donors. PCR used 60 Vbeta primers and 13 Jbeta primers. Some clones are missing from TCRdb's copy, which holds only in-frame ones; the method was immunoSEQ multiplex PCR. The repertoire consists of about 200,000 clones, with about 86% occurring once and the leading ten covering 0.25% to 0.4%. The CDR3 runs 13 residues. Looked up from germline, CDR1 is SGHTA and CDR2 is FQGTGA. Losses at the gene ends were 4 bases for V and 9 bases for J; bases not matched to a gene: 4. Sequencing used PBMCs. This chain connects TRBV7-3 to TRBJ2-1; 9 bases fit TRBD1. The clonotype originates from a woman aged 25-40 years in good health and CMV-seronegative. The CDR3 sequence is CASSSLGQGEQFF. The CDR3 DNA follows: TGTGCCAGCAGCTCACTGGGACAGGGTGAGCAGTTCTTC.